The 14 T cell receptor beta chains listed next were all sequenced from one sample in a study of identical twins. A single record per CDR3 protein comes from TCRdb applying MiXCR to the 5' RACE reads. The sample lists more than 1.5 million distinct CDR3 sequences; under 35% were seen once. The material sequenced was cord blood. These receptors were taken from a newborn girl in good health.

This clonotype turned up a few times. As DNA, the CDR3 is TGTGCCAGCAGTTCGCTAGCGGGAGGGCCTTTTAGCAATGAGCAGTACTTC. Amino acid sequence: CASSSLAGGPFSNEQYF. The genes are TRBV12-3 or TRBV12-4 and TRBJ2-7, with 12 bases that match TRBD2. Losses at the gene ends were 4 bases for V and 7 bases for J; bases not matched to a gene: 14. The CDR3 covers 17 residues.

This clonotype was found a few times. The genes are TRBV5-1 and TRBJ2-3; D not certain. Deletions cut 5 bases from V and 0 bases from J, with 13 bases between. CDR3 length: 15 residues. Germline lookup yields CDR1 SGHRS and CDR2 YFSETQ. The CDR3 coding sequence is TGCGCCAGCAGACCTCCGACAACAAGCACAGATACGCAGTATTTT. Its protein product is CASRPPTTSTDTQYF.

The CDR3 DNA follows: TGTGCCAGCAGCCAAGATGGGACTAGCGGGGGGGCCAATGAGCAGTTCTTC. Amino acid sequence: CASSQDGTSGGANEQFF. This chain joins TRBV4-2 and TRBJ2-1; 16 nucleotides align to TRBD2. V lost 0 bases to trimming and J lost 6 bases; unmatched junction nucleotides: 2. The length of the CDR3 is 17 residues. Germline V gives CDR1 LGHNA, CDR2 YNFKEQ.

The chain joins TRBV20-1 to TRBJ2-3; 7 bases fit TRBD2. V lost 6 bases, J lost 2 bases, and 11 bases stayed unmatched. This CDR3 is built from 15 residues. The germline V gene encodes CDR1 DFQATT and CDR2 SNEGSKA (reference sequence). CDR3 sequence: CSARSGGRATDTQYF. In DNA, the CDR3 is TGCAGTGCGAGATCTGGTGGGAGGGCCACAGATACGCAGTATTTT.

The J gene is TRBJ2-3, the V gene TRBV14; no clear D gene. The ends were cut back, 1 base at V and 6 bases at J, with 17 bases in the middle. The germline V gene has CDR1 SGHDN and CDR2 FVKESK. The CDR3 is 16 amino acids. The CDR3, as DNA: TGTGCCAGCAGCCAAGGCCCGCGTGGGATTGGCGATACGCAGTATTTT. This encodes CASSQGPRGIGDTQYF.

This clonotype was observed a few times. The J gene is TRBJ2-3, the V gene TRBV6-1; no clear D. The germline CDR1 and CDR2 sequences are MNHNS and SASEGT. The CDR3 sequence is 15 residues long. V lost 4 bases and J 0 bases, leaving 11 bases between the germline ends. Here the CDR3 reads CASSGTLTSTDTQYF. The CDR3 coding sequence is TGTGCCAGCAGTGGAACGTTGACTAGCACAGATACGCAGTATTTT.

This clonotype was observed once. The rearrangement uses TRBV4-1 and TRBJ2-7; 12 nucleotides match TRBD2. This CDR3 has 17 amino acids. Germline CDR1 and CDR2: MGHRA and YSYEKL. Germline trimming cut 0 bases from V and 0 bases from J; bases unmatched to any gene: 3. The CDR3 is CASSQDMTSGSSYEQYF. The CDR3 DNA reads TGCGCCAGCAGCCAAGATATGACTAGCGGGAGCTCCTACGAGCAGTACTTC.

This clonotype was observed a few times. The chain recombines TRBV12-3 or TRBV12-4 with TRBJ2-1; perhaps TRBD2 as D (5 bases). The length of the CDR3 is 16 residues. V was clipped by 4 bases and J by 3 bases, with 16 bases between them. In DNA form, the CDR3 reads TGTGCCAGCAGTTCCAAAGGAGGACCCTACTACAATGAGCAGTTCTTC. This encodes CASSSKGGPYYNEQFF.

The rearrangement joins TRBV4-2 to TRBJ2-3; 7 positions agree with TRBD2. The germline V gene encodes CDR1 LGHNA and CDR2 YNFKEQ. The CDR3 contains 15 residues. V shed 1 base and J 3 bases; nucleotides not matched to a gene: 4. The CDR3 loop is CASSQGGSGTDTQYF. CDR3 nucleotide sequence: TGTGCCAGCAGCCAAGGGGGTAGCGGGACAGATACGCAGTATTTT.

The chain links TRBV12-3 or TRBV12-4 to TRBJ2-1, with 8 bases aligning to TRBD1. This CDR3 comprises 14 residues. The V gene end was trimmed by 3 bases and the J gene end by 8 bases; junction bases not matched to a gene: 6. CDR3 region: CASSFRTGLDEQFF. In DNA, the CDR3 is TGTGCCAGCAGTTTTAGGACAGGGCTGGATGAGCAGTTCTTC.

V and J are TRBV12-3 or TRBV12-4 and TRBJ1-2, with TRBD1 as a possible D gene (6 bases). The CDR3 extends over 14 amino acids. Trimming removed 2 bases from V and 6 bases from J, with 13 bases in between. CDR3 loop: CASSLFPGADGYTF. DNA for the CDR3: TGTGCCAGCAGTTTATTTCCGGGGGCTGATGGCTACACCTTC.

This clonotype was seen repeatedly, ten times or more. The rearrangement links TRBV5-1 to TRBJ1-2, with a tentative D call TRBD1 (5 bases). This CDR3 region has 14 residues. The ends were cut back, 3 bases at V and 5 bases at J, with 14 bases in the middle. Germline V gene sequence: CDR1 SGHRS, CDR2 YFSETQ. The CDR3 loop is CASSSNGQFYGYTF. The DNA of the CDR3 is TGCGCCAGCAGCTCGAACGGACAATTTTATGGCTACACCTTC.

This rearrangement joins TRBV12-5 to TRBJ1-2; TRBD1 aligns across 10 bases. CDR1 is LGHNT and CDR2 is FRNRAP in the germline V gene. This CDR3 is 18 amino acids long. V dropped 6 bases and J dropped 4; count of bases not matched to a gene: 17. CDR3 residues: CASGFETSGTGALYGYTF. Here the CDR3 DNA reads TGTGCTAGTGGATTTGAAACCTCCGGGACAGGGGCCCTCTATGGCTACACCTTC.

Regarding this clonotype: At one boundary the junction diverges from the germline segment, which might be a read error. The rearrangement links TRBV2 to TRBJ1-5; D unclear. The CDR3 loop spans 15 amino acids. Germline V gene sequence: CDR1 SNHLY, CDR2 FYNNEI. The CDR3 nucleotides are TGTGCCAGCAGTCTTAGAGAGTATAGCGATCAGCCCCAGCATTTT. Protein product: CASSLREYSDQPQHF.